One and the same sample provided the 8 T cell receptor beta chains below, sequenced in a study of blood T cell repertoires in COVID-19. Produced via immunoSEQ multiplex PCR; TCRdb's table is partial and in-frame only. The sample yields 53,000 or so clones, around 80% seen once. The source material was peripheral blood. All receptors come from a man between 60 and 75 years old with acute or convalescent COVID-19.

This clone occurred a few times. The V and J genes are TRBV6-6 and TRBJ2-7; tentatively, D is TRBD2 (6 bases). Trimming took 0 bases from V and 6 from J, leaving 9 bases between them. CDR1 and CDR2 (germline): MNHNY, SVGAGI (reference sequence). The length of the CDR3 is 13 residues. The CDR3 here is CASSYSLAGEQYF. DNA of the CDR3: TGTGCCAGCAGTTACTCACTAGCTGGCGAGCAGTACTTC.

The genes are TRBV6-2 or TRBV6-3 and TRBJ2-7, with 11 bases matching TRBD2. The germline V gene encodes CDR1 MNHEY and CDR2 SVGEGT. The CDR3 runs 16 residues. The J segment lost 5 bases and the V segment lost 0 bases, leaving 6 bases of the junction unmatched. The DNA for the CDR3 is TGTGCCAGCAGTTACTCCCTAGCGGGAGGTATAGACGAGCAGTACTTC. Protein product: CASSYSLAGGIDEQYF.

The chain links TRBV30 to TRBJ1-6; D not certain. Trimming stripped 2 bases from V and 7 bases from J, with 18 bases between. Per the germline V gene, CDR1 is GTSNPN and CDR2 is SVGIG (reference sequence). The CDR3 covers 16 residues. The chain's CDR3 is CAWSIDGVRWNSPLHF. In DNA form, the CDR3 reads TGTGCCTGGAGTATTGACGGGGTCAGGTGGAATTCACCCCTCCACTTT.

The CDR3 coding sequence is TGTGCCAGCAGCGTAGATGGGGGCCCTAGCTCCTACGAGCAGTACTTC. Its translation is CASSVDGGPSSYEQYF. The rearrangement joins TRBV9 to TRBJ2-7; TRBD1 is a possible D gene (6 bases). The germline CDR1 and CDR2 sequences are SGDLS and YYNGEE. Trimming took 0 bases from V and 0 from J, leaving 13 bases between them. The CDR3 has 16 amino acids.

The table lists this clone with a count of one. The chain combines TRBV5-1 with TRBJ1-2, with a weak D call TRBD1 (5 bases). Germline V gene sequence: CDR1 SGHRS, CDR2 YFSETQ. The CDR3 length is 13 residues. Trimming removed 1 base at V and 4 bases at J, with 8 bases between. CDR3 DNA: TGCGCCAGCAGCTTGTCGGGGGGCTATGGCTACACCTTC. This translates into CASSLSGGYGYTF.

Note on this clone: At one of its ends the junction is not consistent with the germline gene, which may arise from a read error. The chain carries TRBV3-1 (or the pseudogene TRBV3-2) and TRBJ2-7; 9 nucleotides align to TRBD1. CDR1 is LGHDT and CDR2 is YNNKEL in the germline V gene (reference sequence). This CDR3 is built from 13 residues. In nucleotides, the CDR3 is TGTGCCAGCAGCCAATTGGGCGGACAGGGGTTTATCTTC. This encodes CASSQLGGQGFIF.

Written as DNA, the CDR3 is TGTGCCAGCAGCCGTACTAGCGGGAACACCGGGGAGCTGTTTTTT. Its translation is CASSRTSGNTGELFF. This rearrangement joins TRBV7-3 to TRBJ2-2; TRBD2 matches at 8 bases. Unmatched junction bases numbered 3, after V lost 5 bases and J lost 1 base. CDR1 and CDR2 (germline): SGHTA, FQGTGA. There are 15 residues in the CDR3.

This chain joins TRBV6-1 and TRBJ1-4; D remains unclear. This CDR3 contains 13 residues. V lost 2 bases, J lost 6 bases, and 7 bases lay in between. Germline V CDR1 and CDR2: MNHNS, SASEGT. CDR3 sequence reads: CASSEILDEKLFF. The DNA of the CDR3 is TGTGCCAGCAGTGAAATCTTAGATGAAAAACTGTTTTTT.